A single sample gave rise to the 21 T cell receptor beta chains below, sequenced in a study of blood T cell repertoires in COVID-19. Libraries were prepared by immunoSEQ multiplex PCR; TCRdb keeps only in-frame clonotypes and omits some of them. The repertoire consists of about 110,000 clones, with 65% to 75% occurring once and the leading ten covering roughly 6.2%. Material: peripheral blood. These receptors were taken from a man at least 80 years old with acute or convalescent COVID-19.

CDR3 protein: CASSVSYTEAFF. DNA for the CDR3: TGTGCCAGCAGTGTCTCCTACACTGAAGCTTTCTTT. The chain is built from TRBV12-3 or TRBV12-4 and TRBJ1-1; D not certain. The length of the CDR3 is 12 residues. V lost 5 bases to trimming and J lost 3 bases, with 7 bases between them.

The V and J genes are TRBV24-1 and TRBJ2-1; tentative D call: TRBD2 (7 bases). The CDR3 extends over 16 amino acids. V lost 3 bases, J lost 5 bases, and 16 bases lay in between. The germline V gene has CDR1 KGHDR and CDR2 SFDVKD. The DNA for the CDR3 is TGTGCCACCAGTGATAGAGGGGGGGGAGTGGACAATGAGCAGTTCTTC. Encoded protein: CATSDRGGGVDNEQFF.

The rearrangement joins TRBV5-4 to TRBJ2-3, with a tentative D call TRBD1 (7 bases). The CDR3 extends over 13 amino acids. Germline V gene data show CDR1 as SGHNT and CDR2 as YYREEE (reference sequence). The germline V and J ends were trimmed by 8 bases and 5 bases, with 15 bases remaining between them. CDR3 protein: CASQGEAVDTQYF. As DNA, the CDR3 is TGTGCCAGTCAGGGGGAGGCCGTAGATACGCAGTATTTT.

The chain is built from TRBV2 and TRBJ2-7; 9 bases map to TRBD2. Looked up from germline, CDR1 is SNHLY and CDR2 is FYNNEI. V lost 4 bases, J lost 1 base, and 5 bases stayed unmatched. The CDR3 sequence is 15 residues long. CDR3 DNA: TGTGCCAGCAGTGGTCCCCTAGCGGGGTCCTACGAGCAGTACTTC. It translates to CASSGPLAGSYEQYF.

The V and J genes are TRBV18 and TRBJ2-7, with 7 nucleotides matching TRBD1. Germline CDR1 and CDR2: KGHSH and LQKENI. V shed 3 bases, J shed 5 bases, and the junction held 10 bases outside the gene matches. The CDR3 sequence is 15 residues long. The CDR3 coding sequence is TGTGCCAGCTCACCCTCTCCAGGGGGATCCCACGAGCAGTACTTC. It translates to CASSPSPGGSHEQYF.

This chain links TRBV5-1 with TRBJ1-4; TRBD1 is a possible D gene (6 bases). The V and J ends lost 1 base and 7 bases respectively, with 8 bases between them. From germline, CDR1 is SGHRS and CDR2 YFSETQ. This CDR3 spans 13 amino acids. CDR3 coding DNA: TGCGCCAGCAGCTTGACAGGGCCTGAAAAACTGTTTTTT. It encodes CASSLTGPEKLFF.

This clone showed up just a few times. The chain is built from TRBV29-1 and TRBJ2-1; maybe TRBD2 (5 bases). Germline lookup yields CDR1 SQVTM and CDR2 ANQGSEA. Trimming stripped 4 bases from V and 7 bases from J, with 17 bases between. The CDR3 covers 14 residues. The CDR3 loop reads CSVAEGSARNEQFF. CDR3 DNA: TGCAGCGTTGCTGAGGGCTCGGCGCGTAATGAGCAGTTCTTC.

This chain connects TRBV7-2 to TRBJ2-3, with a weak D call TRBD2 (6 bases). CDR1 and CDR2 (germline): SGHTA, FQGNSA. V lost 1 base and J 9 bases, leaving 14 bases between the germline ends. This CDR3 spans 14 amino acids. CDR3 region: CASSLGGGAGTQYF. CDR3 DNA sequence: TGTGCCAGCAGCTTAGGGGGTGGGGCGGGAACGCAGTATTTT.

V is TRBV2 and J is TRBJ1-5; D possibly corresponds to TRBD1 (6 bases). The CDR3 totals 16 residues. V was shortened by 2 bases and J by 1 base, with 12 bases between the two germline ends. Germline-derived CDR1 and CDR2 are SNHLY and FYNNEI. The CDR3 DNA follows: TGTGCCAGCAGTGAACTAGGAGGACAGAGCAATCAGCCCCAGCATTTT. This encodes CASSELGGQSNQPQHF.

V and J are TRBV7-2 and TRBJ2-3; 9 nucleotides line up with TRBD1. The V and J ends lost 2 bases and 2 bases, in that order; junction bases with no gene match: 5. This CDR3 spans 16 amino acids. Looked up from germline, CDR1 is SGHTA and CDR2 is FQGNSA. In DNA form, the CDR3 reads TGTGCCAGCAGCTTAACTTACAGGGGGCACACAGATACGCAGTATTTT. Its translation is CASSLTYRGHTDTQYF.

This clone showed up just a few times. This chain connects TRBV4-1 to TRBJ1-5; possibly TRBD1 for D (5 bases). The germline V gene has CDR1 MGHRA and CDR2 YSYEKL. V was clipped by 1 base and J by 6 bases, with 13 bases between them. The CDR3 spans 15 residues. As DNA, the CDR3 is TGCGCCAGCAGCCAAGTAACCCTTCAGGGTCAGCCCCAGCATTTT. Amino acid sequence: CASSQVTLQGQPQHF.

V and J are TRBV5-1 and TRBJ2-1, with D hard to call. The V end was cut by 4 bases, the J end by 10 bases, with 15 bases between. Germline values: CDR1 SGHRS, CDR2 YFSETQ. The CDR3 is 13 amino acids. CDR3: CASSPEGGGEQFF. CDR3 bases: TGCGCCAGCAGCCCCGAAGGTGGCGGCGAGCAGTTCTTC.

The CDR3, as DNA: TGTGCCAGCAGTTTTGTGGGACAGGGATCCCAAGAGACCCAGTACTTC. Residues: CASSFVGQGSQETQYF. V gene TRBV28 combines with J gene TRBJ2-5, with TRBD1 identical over 9 bases. Trimming took 3 bases from V and 1 from J; bases not matched to a gene: 6. The CDR3 has 16 amino acids. Germline V lookup: CDR1 MDHEN, CDR2 SYDVKM.

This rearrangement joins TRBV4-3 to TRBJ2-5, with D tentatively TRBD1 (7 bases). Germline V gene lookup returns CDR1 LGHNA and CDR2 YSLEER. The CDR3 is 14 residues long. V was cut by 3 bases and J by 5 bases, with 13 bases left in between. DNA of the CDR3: TGCGCCAGCAGCCAGGCAGGGGGGACCGAGACCCAGTACTTC. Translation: CASSQAGGTETQYF.

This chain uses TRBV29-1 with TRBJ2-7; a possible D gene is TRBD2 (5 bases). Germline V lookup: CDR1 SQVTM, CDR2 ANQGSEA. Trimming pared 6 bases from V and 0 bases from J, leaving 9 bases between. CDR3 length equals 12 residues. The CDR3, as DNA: TGCAGCGTAAGCGGCTACTCCTACGAGCAGTACTTC. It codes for CSVSGYSYEQYF.

CDR3 in DNA: TGTGCCAGCAGTGATGATATGTCGGGGACTTCCGAGCAGTACTTC. It specifies CASSDDMSGTSEQYF. The gene calls are TRBV2 and TRBJ2-7; D might be TRBD2 (6 bases). Germline V gives CDR1 SNHLY, CDR2 FYNNEI. The CDR3 contains 15 residues. Trimming pared 3 bases from V and 6 bases from J, leaving 18 bases between.

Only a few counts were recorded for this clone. In DNA, the CDR3 is TGTGCCAGCAGCCACCCCGGGGACAGTGCGCACACTGAAGCTTTCTTT. The encoded protein is CASSHPGDSAHTEAFF. V gene TRBV3-1 (or the pseudogene TRBV3-2) combines with J gene TRBJ1-1, with 7 positions matching TRBD1. CDR1 LGHDT and CDR2 YNNKEL come from the germline V gene (reference sequence). This CDR3 region has 16 residues. Unmatched junction bases numbered 10, after V lost 3 bases and J lost 3 bases.

The DNA of the CDR3 is TGTGCCAGCACCCCAAGGGCCCCGGGACTCCCACCCTACGAGCAGTACTTC. This codes for CASTPRAPGLPPYEQYF. The J gene is TRBJ2-7, the V gene TRBV7-2; D is perhaps TRBD2 (6 bases). V lost 7 bases and J lost 2, with 24 bases in between. The CDR3 sequence is 17 residues long. The germline V gene has CDR1 SGHTA and CDR2 FQGNSA.

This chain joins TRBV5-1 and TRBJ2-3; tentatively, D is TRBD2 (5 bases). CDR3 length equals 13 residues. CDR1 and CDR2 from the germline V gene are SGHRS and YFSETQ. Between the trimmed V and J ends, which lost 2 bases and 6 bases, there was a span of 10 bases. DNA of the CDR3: TGCGCCAGCAGCTTTCCTAGCTCGGATACGCAGTATTTT. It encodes CASSFPSSDTQYF.

DNA of the CDR3: TGTGCCAGCAGCGTAGACGAGACAGTCACTGAAGCTTTCTTT. Protein product: CASSVDETVTEAFF. This rearrangement joins TRBV9 to TRBJ1-1; D is possibly TRBD1 (5 bases). Per germline, CDR1 SGDLS and CDR2 YYNGEE. The CDR3 runs to 14 residues. Trimming left V 0 bases short and J 4 bases short, with 10 bases between.

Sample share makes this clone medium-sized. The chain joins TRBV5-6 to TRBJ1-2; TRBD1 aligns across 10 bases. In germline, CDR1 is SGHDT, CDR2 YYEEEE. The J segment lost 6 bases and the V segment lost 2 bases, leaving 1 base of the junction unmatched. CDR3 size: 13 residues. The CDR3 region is CASSFGTGDGYTF. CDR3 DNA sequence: TGTGCCAGCAGCTTCGGGACAGGGGATGGCTACACCTTC.